The 13 T cell receptor beta chains presented below share a single source sample, sequenced in a study of cytomegalovirus exposure and HLA in healthy donors (dated by TCRdb to between 2016 and 2019). The library was generated by the immunoSEQ multiplex PCR assay. For the multiplex PCR, a mixture combining 60 forward primers for TCR Vbeta segments and 13 reverse primers for TCR Jbeta segments was used. The source is immuneACCESS, and TCRdb retained only in-frame sequences with V and J called. Part of the clones is not carried over; for the studies checked, unresolved V genes explain less than half of this, and the remainder is unexplained. For this sample there are about 140,000 clones; roughly four fifths appear just once. The ten largest clones add up to about 3.7% of the sample. Sequencing was performed on PBMCs. These receptors were taken from a male donor in good health and CMV-seronegative.

This sequence joins TRBV10-1 and TRBJ2-7; the D gene is possibly TRBD2 (6 bases). Trimming stripped 6 bases from V and 4 bases from J, with 28 bases between. There are 18 residues in the CDR3. Germline loops: CDR1 WNHNN, CDR2 SYGVQD (reference sequence). The chain's CDR3 is CASSLDGDFGRGSYEQYF. DNA of the CDR3: TGCGCCAGCAGCCTAGACGGGGACTTCGGGAGAGGGTCTTACGAGCAGTACTTC.

This chain uses TRBV9 with TRBJ1-2; D is perhaps TRBD1 (5 bases). This CDR3 comprises 15 residues. Trimming removed 0 bases from V and 0 bases from J, with 9 bases in between. Germline V lookup: CDR1 SGDLS, CDR2 YYNGEE. The chain's CDR3 is CASSVDIRANYGYTF. For the CDR3, the DNA is TGTGCCAGCAGCGTAGATATCAGGGCTAACTATGGCTACACCTTC.

V is TRBV28 and J is TRBJ2-5, with a tentative D call TRBD2 (5 bases). The J call may be wrong; the DNA end is better matched by TRBJ2-7. Germline V gene data show CDR1 as MDHEN and CDR2 as SYDVKM. The CDR3 extends over 13 amino acids. The CDR3 loop is CASSLTRSYEQYF. The DNA of the CDR3 is TGTGCCAGCAGTCTCACTAGAAGCTACGAGCAGTACTTC.

A word on this clone: Additional DNA sequences in this sample encode the identical CDR3. The rearrangement links TRBV4-1 to TRBJ1-5; possible D gene TRBD1, 6 bases. Germline V lookup: CDR1 MGHRA, CDR2 YSYEKL. The CDR3 extends over 16 amino acids. Deletions cut 3 bases from V and 4 bases from J, with 16 bases between. The CDR3 nucleotides are TGCGCCAGCAGCCAGGATCGTGGACAGAGGAATCAGCCCCAGCATTTT. It translates to CASSQDRGQRNQPQHF.

This clone was observed a handful of times. The chain uses TRBV6-5 and TRBJ1-6; possibly TRBD1 for D (6 bases). This CDR3 contains 16 residues. V gave up 2 bases and J gave up 6 bases, with 14 bases separating them. The germline V gene encodes CDR1 MNHEY and CDR2 SVGAGI. The CDR3 sequence is CASSYGGRVTNSPLHF. In DNA, the CDR3 is TGTGCCAGCAGTTACGGGGGCAGGGTGACTAATTCACCCCTCCACTTT.

This clone turned up a few times. The V gene is TRBV7-3, the J gene TRBJ1-2; 8 nucleotides agree with TRBD1. Germline loops: CDR1 SGHTA, CDR2 FQGTGA. V was clipped by 5 bases and J by 6 bases; unmatched bases: 5. This CDR3 has 13 residues. CDR3 sequence reads: CASSPGQGDGYTF. CDR3 in DNA: TGTGCCAGCAGCCCCGGACAGGGCGATGGCTACACCTTC.

V and J are TRBV7-9 and TRBJ1-1; no clear D. The CDR3 runs to 17 residues. Germline V lookup: CDR1 SEHNR, CDR2 FQNEAQ (reference sequence). The V end was cut by 5 bases, the J end by 0 bases, with 19 bases between. The CDR3 reads CASSPMQAGSMNTEAFF. The CDR3 DNA reads as TGTGCCAGCAGCCCTATGCAGGCGGGTTCCATGAACACTGAAGCTTTCTTT.

This sequence joins TRBV4-2 and TRBJ2-1; TRBD1 agrees at 8 bases. This CDR3 is 17 amino acids long. CDR1 LGHNA and CDR2 YNFKEQ come from the germline V gene. V shed 0 bases, J shed 5 bases, and the junction held 9 bases outside the gene matches. CDR3 loop: CASSQDPGRGQNNEQFF. The CDR3 DNA sequence: TGTGCCAGCAGCCAAGATCCTGGCAGGGGGCAAAACAATGAGCAGTTCTTC.

The V and J genes are TRBV29-1 and TRBJ1-3, with a tentative D call TRBD1 (6 bases). V was clipped by 1 base and J by 0 bases, with 13 bases between them. The CDR3 length is 16 residues. Germline V gives CDR1 SQVTM, CDR2 ANQGSEA. CDR3 in DNA: TGCAGCGTTGAAGTGGTAGGGGGAGTCTCTGGAAACACCATATATTTT. Protein product: CSVEVVGGVSGNTIYF.

The chain has TRBV15 and TRBJ2-7, with D unclear. Looked up from germline, CDR1 is LNHNV and CDR2 is YYDKDF (reference sequence). The CDR3 extends over 13 amino acids. V was shortened by 0 bases and J by 1 base, with 4 bases between the two germline ends. The CDR3 coding sequence is TGTGCCACCAGCAGAGATTATTCCTACGAGCAGTACTTC. Protein sequence: CATSRDYSYEQYF.

The rearrangement uses TRBV6-5 and TRBJ1-1; 8 bases match TRBD1. This CDR3 has 15 residues. The J segment lost 8 bases and the V segment lost 6 bases, leaving 14 bases of the junction unmatched. Germline CDR1 and CDR2: MNHEY and SVGAGI. CDR3 DNA sequence: TGTGCCAGCAGATACACCTGGACAGGGCAAGGAGAAGCTTTCTTT. This translates into CASRYTWTGQGEAFF.

This sequence joins TRBV9 and TRBJ1-4, with 10 bases matching TRBD1. This CDR3 has 14 residues. The V and J ends lost 2 bases and 7 bases, in that order; junction bases with no gene match: 2. The germline V gene has CDR1 SGDLS and CDR2 YYNGEE. This chain's CDR3 is CASSVGTGAEKLFF. The CDR3 nucleotides are TGTGCCAGCAGCGTGGGGACAGGGGCTGAAAAACTGTTTTTT.

The V gene is TRBV6-5, the J gene TRBJ1-3; D unresolved. Germline loops: CDR1 MNHEY, CDR2 SVGAGI. Trimming took off 2 bases at V and 4 bases at J, with 6 bases between the two ends. CDR3 size: 13 residues. CDR3 protein: CASSYREGNTIYF. CDR3 coding DNA: TGTGCCAGCAGTTACAGGGAGGGAAACACCATATATTTT.